The 24 T cell receptor beta chains presented below share a single source sample, sequenced in a study of Graves' ophthalmopathy and Graves' hyperthyroidism. As the template, RNA transcripts were used to amplify TCR beta CDR3 regions. Following a first-round RT-PCR that used HTBI primers, a second-round multiplex PCR was carried out. One entry per CDR3 protein results from TCRdb running MiXCR on the multiplex PCR reads. The repertoire holds about 740,000 distinct CDR3 sequences, with 35% to 50% as singletons. The sequencing input was peripheral blood. These receptors were obtained from an adult man with Graves' ophthalmopathy.

This clonotype was counted at least ten times. The V and J genes are TRBV5-6 and TRBJ1-1, with D possibly TRBD1 on 5 matching bases. CDR3 size: 13 residues. Germline V gene sequence: CDR1 SGHDT, CDR2 YYEEEE. Trimming stripped 3 bases from V and 4 bases from J, with 10 bases between. Here the CDR3 DNA reads TGTGCCAGCAGCTGGGGCCCATCCACTGAAGCTTTCTTT. Translating it yields CASSWGPSTEAFF.

A remark on this clonotype: This sequence may be a read error, since a much larger clone differs from it by one base. CDR3 loop: CVSKGRRGQETQYF. The CDR3 DNA follows: TGTGTCAGCAAAGGGCGCAGGGGCCAAGAGACCCAGTACTTC. The chain uses TRBV2 and TRBJ2-5; D perhaps matches TRBD1 (6 bases). The CDR3 has 14 residues. The germline V gene encodes CDR1 SNHLY and CDR2 FYNNEI.

A word on this clonotype: The CDR3 does not close with the conserved phenylalanine or tryptophan, likely indicating a read error. The chain combines TRBV20-1 with TRBJ1-2, with 9 nucleotides matching TRBD1. CDR3 length: 17 amino acids. The V gene end was trimmed by 0 bases and the J gene end by 5 bases; junction bases not matched to a gene: 13. The V gene's germline CDR1 is DFQATT and CDR2 SNEGSKA (reference sequence). The chain's CDR3 is CSARDRNSGQGVYGYTL. For the CDR3, the DNA is TGCAGTGCTAGAGATCGAAACTCGGGACAGGGCGTTTATGGCTACACCCTC.

This clonotype was observed a handful of times. The chain employs TRBV19 and TRBJ1-1, with TRBD1 matching 9 bases. This CDR3 has 16 residues. CDR1 and CDR2 from the germline V gene are LNHDA and SQIVND (reference sequence). J lost 8 bases, V lost 7 bases, and 17 bases had no gene match. CDR3 nucleotides: TGTGCCAGTACCAAGAATCCGGGACAGGGCTTGCCGGAAGCTTTCTTT. Protein product: CASTKNPGQGLPEAFF.

On this clonotype: A much larger clone lies one base from this, so it may be a read error. The conserved phenylalanine or tryptophan is not found at the CDR3 terminus, so this likely reflects a read error. V and J are TRBV24-1 and TRBJ2-7; no firm D call. The length of the CDR3 is 11 residues. With 11 bases removed from V and 7 bases from J, the gap between germline ends came to 14 bases. CDR1 and CDR2 (germline): KGHDR, SFDVKD. CDR3 amino acids: CASSPKEEQYL. Here the CDR3 DNA reads TGTGCCAGCTCACCAAAGGAAGAGCAGTACTTG.

This clonotype appeared many times. The V gene is TRBV24-1, the J gene TRBJ1-5; D is uncertain. The length of the CDR3 is 14 residues. Trimming removed 4 bases at V and 0 bases at J, with 6 bases between. The germline V gene has CDR1 KGHDR and CDR2 SFDVKD. This CDR3 is CATSDADSNQPQHF. The CDR3 region has the DNA TGTGCCACCAGTGACGCGGATAGCAATCAGCCCCAGCATTTT.

A few counts support this clonotype. The rearrangement uses TRBV7-3 and TRBJ2-7; the match to TRBD2 covers 8 bases. CDR3 length: 15 residues. Losses at the gene ends were 5 bases for V and 5 bases for J; bases not matched to a gene: 11. CDR1 is SGHTA, CDR2 FQGTGA, per germline. The CDR3 coding sequence is TGTGCCAGCAGCCCGTCACGAGCGGGAGTCGACGAGCAGTACTTC. Its translation is CASSPSRAGVDEQYF. Complete variable domain (other parts from reference TRBV7-3 and TRBJ2-7): GAGVSQTPSNKVTEKGKYVELRCDPISGHTALYWYRQSLGQGPEFLIYFQGTGAADDSGLPNDRFFAVRPEGSVSTLKIQRTERGDSAVYLCASSPSRAGVDEQYFGPGTRLTVT.

The chain recombines TRBV28 with TRBJ1-5; 9 bases align to TRBD1. V was clipped by 8 bases and J by 6 bases; unmatched bases: 14. Looked up from germline, CDR1 is MDHEN and CDR2 is SYDVKM. This CDR3 has 16 residues. Written as DNA, the CDR3 is TGTGCCAGCGGGACAAACAGGGGGCGATTTCGTCAGCCCCAGCATTTT. This encodes CASGTNRGRFRQPQHF.

This chain joins TRBV7-8 and TRBJ2-5; 11 nucleotides match TRBD1. The trim removed 7 bases at V and 1 base at J, leaving 11 bases unmatched. Looked up from germline, CDR1 is SGHVS and CDR2 is FQNEAQ. The CDR3 length is 17 residues. The CDR3 loop reads CASKGTGGRDSQETQYF. CDR3 nucleotide sequence: TGTGCCAGCAAAGGGACAGGGGGTCGGGATAGCCAAGAGACCCAGTACTTC.

The rearrangement links TRBV29-1 to TRBJ2-7; the D gene is possibly TRBD2 (6 bases). The V end was cut by 8 bases, the J end by 3 bases, with 11 bases between. This CDR3 contains 11 residues. Germline CDR1 SQVTM, CDR2 ANQGSEA. CDR3 coding DNA: TGCAGCTTGGAGGGGAGCTACGAGCAGTACTTC. Its translation is CSLEGSYEQYF.

This clonotype came up a few times. V and J are TRBV19 and TRBJ2-6; D may be TRBD1 or TRBD2 (5 bases each). CDR3 length equals 17 residues. CDR1 and CDR2 from the germline V gene are LNHDA and SQIVND (reference sequence). V shed 5 bases and J shed 0 bases, with 14 bases lying between them. CDR3 nucleotide sequence: TGTGCCAGTAGTCCGGGACCGCACCTCTCTGGGGCCAACGTCCTGACTTTC. Encoded protein: CASSPGPHLSGANVLTF.

This clonotype was observed a handful of times. J is TRBJ1-5 and V is TRBV5-4, with TRBD1 identical over 10 bases. This CDR3 is built from 19 residues. After removal of 0 bases from V and 5 bases from J, the junction contained 14 bases not matched to a gene. Germline loops: CDR1 SGHNT, CDR2 YYREEE (reference sequence). The CDR3 DNA follows: TGTGCCAGCAGCTTGGCCTGGGGGACAGGGGAAAGGGCCGATCAGCCCCAGCATTTT. It specifies CASSLAWGTGERADQPQHF.

The chain combines TRBV7-8 with TRBJ2-2; perhaps TRBD2 as D (5 bases). The CDR3 extends over 14 amino acids. V lost 8 bases and J 1 base, leaving 11 bases between the germline ends. Germline assignment: CDR1 SGHVS and CDR2 FQNEAQ. The CDR3 region is CASSKAENTGELFF. CDR3 DNA: TGTGCCAGCTCTAAAGCGGAGAACACCGGGGAGCTGTTTTTT.

The V call is TRBV10-3, the J call TRBJ1-5, with D unclear. From germline, CDR1 is ENHRY and CDR2 SYGVKD. With 10 bases removed from V and 5 bases from J, the gap between germline ends came to 18 bases. The CDR3 is made up of 14 amino acids. The CDR3 loop reads CASGLLSLHQPQHF. CDR3 DNA: TGTGCCAGCGGTTTACTCTCGCTTCATCAGCCCCAGCATTTT.

This clonotype appeared a single time. The gene calls are TRBV7-9 and TRBJ2-3, with a possible D match to TRBD1 (6 bases). The length of the CDR3 is 15 residues. Germline CDR1 SEHNR, CDR2 FQNEAQ (reference sequence). V was shortened by 3 bases and J by 5 bases, with 15 bases between the two germline ends. DNA of the CDR3: TGTGCCAGCAGCTTTTCCTGGGGGCGTGGAGATACGCAGTATTTT. Amino acids: CASSFSWGRGDTQYF.

This clonotype was counted ten times or more. The rearrangement uses TRBV10-2 and TRBJ1-1, with TRBD1 identical over 7 bases. Germline V gene lookup returns CDR1 WSHSY and CDR2 SAAADI. The CDR3 runs 13 residues. V shed 10 bases, J shed 1 base, and the junction held 6 bases outside the gene matches. CDR3 bases: TGCGCCACCACGGGACAGCAGAACACTGAAGCTTTCTTT. Protein: CATTGQQNTEAFF.

Ten or more counts support this clonotype. The V gene is TRBV9, the J gene TRBJ1-1; D is ambiguous. V lost 3 bases to trimming and J lost 7 bases, with 10 bases between them. CDR3 size: 12 residues. Germline CDR1 and CDR2: SGDLS and YYNGEE. CDR3 loop: CASSAGEGEAFF. DNA of the CDR3: TGTGCCAGCAGCGCCGGTGAGGGTGAAGCTTTCTTT.

This clonotype showed up just once. The chain recombines TRBV11-2 with TRBJ2-5; TRBD2 matches at 7 bases. The length of the CDR3 is 16 residues. Germline CDR1 SGHAT, CDR2 FQNNGV. Unmatched junction bases numbered 8, after V lost 0 bases and J lost 4 bases. CDR3 nucleotide sequence: TGTGCCAGCAGCTTAGAGGGGGTGGGGGGGGGAGAGACCCAGTACTTC. Translating gives CASSLEGVGGGETQYF.

The CDR3 protein is CASTSGTGDTEAFF. CDR3 nucleotide sequence: TGTGCCAGCACAAGTGGGACAGGGGACACTGAAGCTTTCTTT. The chain links TRBV2 to TRBJ1-1, with 10 positions matching TRBD1. CDR1 is SNHLY, CDR2 FYNNEI, per germline. V was clipped by 7 bases and J by 3 bases; unmatched bases: 5. The CDR3 has 14 amino acids.

This clonotype occurred once. This chain connects TRBV12-3 or TRBV12-4 to TRBJ1-1, with TRBD1 matching 7 bases. CDR3 length: 14 residues. The V gene end was trimmed by 5 bases and the J gene end by 3 bases; junction bases not matched to a gene: 6. Written as DNA, the CDR3 is TGTGCCAGCAGTCTCAAGGGGGCGGACACTGAAGCTTTCTTT. It codes for CASSLKGADTEAFF.

This clonotype was recorded at least ten times. One end of the junction fails to match germline, which may point to a read error. The chain carries TRBV29-1 and TRBJ2-5; no clear D. The germline gives CDR1 SQVTM, CDR2 ANQGSEA. This CDR3 is built from 14 residues. CDR3 sequence reads: CSVELRYSQETQYF. For the CDR3, the DNA is TGCAGCGTTGAATTGCGGTACTCCCAAGAAACCCAGTACTTC.

The chain has TRBV29-1 and TRBJ2-5; D could derive from TRBD1 or TRBD2 (5 bases each). Germline V lookup: CDR1 SQVTM, CDR2 ANQGSEA. Trimming cost V 8 bases and J 4 bases, with 11 bases left between them. This CDR3 has 11 residues. For the CDR3, the DNA is TGCAGCTGGGGACCTATAGAGACCCAGTACTTC. Translated, it gives CSWGPIETQYF. Based on the CDR3 plus reference TRBV29-1 and TRBJ2-5, the full variable domain is SAVISQKPSRDICQRGTSLTIQCQVDSQVTMMFWYRQQPGQSLTLIATANQGSEATYESGFVIDKFPISRPNLTFSTLTVSNMSPEDSSIYLCSWGPIETQYFGPGTRLLVL.

V is TRBV7-2 and J is TRBJ2-3; D call uncertain. Trimming cost V 4 bases and J 6 bases, with 8 bases left between them. Germline V gene sequence: CDR1 SGHTA, CDR2 FQGNSA. This CDR3 is built from 12 residues. CDR3 nucleotides: TGTGCCAGCAGCTCATCGTCTGATACGCAGTATTTT. The encoded protein is CASSSSSDTQYF. Complete variable domain (other parts from reference TRBV7-2 and TRBJ2-3): GAGVSQSPSNKVTEKGKDVELRCDPISGHTALYWYRQSLGQGLEFLIYFQGNSAPDKSGLPSDRFSAERTGGSVSTLTIQRTQQEDSAVYLCASSSSSDTQYFGPGTRLTVL.

Many counts were recorded for this clonotype. The chain uses TRBV19 and TRBJ1-1; no definite D call. This CDR3 has 12 amino acids. Trimming took 6 bases from V and 3 from J, leaving 8 bases between them. CDR1 LNHDA and CDR2 SQIVND come from the germline V gene (reference sequence). The CDR3 loop reads CASRRVDTEAFF. The CDR3 nucleotides are TGTGCCAGTAGGCGGGTAGACACTGAAGCTTTCTTT.